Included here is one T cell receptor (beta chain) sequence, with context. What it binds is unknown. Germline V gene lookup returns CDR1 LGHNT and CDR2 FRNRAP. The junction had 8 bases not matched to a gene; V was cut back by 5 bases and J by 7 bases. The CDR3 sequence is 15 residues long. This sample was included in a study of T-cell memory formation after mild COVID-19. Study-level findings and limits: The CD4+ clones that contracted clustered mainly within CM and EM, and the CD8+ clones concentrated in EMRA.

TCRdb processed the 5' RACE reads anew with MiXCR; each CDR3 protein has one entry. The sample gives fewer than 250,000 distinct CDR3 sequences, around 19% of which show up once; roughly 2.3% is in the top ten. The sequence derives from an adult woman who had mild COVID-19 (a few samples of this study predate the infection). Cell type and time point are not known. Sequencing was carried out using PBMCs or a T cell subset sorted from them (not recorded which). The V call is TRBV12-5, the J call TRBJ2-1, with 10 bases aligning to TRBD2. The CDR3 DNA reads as TGTGCTAGTGGTGCCAGCGGGGGGGCTTCTAATGAGCAGTTCTTC. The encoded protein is CASGASGGASNEQFF.